These 21 T cell receptor beta chains originate from one sample sequenced in a study of blood T cell repertoires in COVID-19. Assay used: immunoSEQ multiplex PCR; TCRdb lists only in-frame clones, some missing. This sample carries about 210,000 clones, about 85% of them seen once, and the ten largest clones take around 1.6%. Sequenced sample: peripheral blood. The receptors here all came from a man between 65 and 80 years old with acute or convalescent COVID-19.

J is TRBJ2-5 and V is TRBV19; 10 nucleotides line up with TRBD2. V trimming: 6 bases; J trimming: 4 bases; junction bases outside the gene matches: 8. The CDR3 is made up of 15 amino acids. Germline values: CDR1 LNHDA, CDR2 SQIVND (reference sequence). The CDR3 nucleotides read TGTGCCAGTAGCCGCAAAGCGGGAGGGCTAGAGACCCAGTACTTC. Translation gives CASSRKAGGLETQYF.

The J gene is TRBJ2-1, the V gene TRBV7-6; 9 bases match TRBD1. This CDR3 is 15 amino acids long. Losses at the gene ends were 6 bases for V and 4 bases for J; bases not matched to a gene: 7. The germline gives CDR1 SGHVS, CDR2 FNYEAQ. The DNA of the CDR3 is TGTGCCAGCAGTCCCATGACAGGGGGTTACAATGAGCAGTTCTTC. Translation: CASSPMTGGYNEQFF. Full variable domain (rest looked up from reference TRBV7-6 and TRBJ2-1): GAGVSQSPRYKVTKRGQDVALRCDPISGHVSLYWYRQALGQGPEFLTYFNYEAQQDKSGLPNDRFSAERPEGSISTLTIQRTEQRDSAMYRCASSPMTGGYNEQFFGPGTRLTVL.

This chain uses TRBV11-3 with TRBJ1-4; D is possibly TRBD1 (5 bases). Deletions cut 0 bases from V and 8 bases from J, with 19 bases between. There are 17 residues in the CDR3. Germline V gives CDR1 SGHNT, CDR2 YENEEA. CDR3 region: CASSLEPWSGVFEKLFF. The CDR3 region has the DNA TGTGCCAGCAGCTTAGAGCCCTGGTCGGGGGTTTTCGAAAAACTGTTTTTT.

The rearrangement joins TRBV27 to TRBJ1-1; 8 bases match TRBD1. Germline trimming cut 5 bases from V and 10 bases from J; bases unmatched to any gene: 12. This CDR3 region has 14 residues. The germline gives CDR1 MNHEY, CDR2 SMNVEV (reference sequence). The CDR3 bases are TGTGCCAGCAGTGGACAGGGACGCCGGGGTCGAGCTTTCTTT. It encodes CASSGQGRRGRAFF.

The chain is built from TRBV5-6 and TRBJ1-4, with 9 nucleotides matching TRBD1. Unmatched junction bases numbered 5, after V lost 4 bases and J lost 7 bases. The CDR3 runs to 14 residues. Germline loops: CDR1 SGHDT, CDR2 YYEEEE. The DNA for the CDR3 is TGTGCCAGCAGCAGTGACAGGGGGGTTGAAAAACTGTTTTTT. Translating it yields CASSSDRGVEKLFF.

The chain employs TRBV6-5 and TRBJ2-1; perhaps TRBD1 as D (6 bases). CDR1 and CDR2 from the germline V gene are MNHEY and SVGAGI. There are 13 residues in the CDR3. The V end lost 6 bases, the J end lost 9 bases, and 15 bases lay between the germline ends. The DNA of the CDR3 is TGTGCCAGCAGCACCGGGACACAGCGTGAGCAGTTCTTC. It codes for CASSTGTQREQFF.

The chain employs TRBV7-8 and TRBJ2-3, with TRBD1 matching 8 bases. This CDR3 is 18 amino acids long. In germline, CDR1 is SGHVS, CDR2 FQNEAQ. The junction had 16 bases not matched to a gene; V was cut back by 3 bases and J by 5 bases. Here the CDR3 reads CASSFGRIWAGGLDTQYF. The CDR3 nucleotides are TGTGCCAGCAGCTTTGGCCGGATTTGGGCAGGGGGCTTAGATACGCAGTATTTT.

This sequence joins TRBV19 and TRBJ2-7; 7 bases line up with TRBD1. This CDR3 is built from 15 residues. V gave up 5 bases and J gave up 1 base; unmatched junction bases: 8. CDR1 is LNHDA and CDR2 is SQIVND in the germline V gene (reference sequence). The CDR3: CASSVTGVQSYEQYF. The DNA of the CDR3 is TGTGCCAGTAGTGTCACAGGGGTGCAGTCCTACGAGCAGTACTTC.

This rearrangement joins TRBV19 to TRBJ2-2; D may be TRBD1 (6 bases). V was pared by 3 bases and J by 6 bases, with 11 bases between. This CDR3 region has 14 residues. Germline V CDR1 and CDR2: LNHDA, SQIVND (reference sequence). CDR3 amino acids: CASSIRGGPGELFF. CDR3 DNA: TGTGCCAGTAGTATCCGAGGGGGACCCGGGGAGCTGTTTTTT.

This clone was seen only a few times. The CDR3 loop is CASSLPDRQEAFF. The CDR3 DNA reads TGTGCCAGCAGCTTGCCCGACAGGCAAGAAGCTTTCTTT. This rearrangement joins TRBV5-4 to TRBJ1-1; possible D gene TRBD1, 6 bases. The V end lost 1 base, the J end lost 8 bases, and 12 bases lay between the germline ends. The CDR3 loop spans 13 amino acids. Germline V gene data show CDR1 as SGHNT and CDR2 as YYREEE (reference sequence).

This rearrangement joins TRBV20-1 to TRBJ2-7; maybe TRBD1 (5 bases). Trimming cost V 3 bases and J 3 bases, with 12 bases left between them. CDR1 is DFQATT and CDR2 is SNEGSKA in the germline V gene (reference sequence). The CDR3 contains 13 residues. CDR3: CSASGATLYEQYF. CDR3 nucleotides: TGCAGTGCTAGTGGGGCCACCCTCTACGAGCAGTACTTC.

The CDR3 sequence: CASRRGSSYEQYF. CDR3 nucleotide sequence: TGTGCCAGCAGGCGCGGGAGCTCCTACGAGCAGTACTTC. This chain links TRBV3-1 (or the pseudogene TRBV3-2) with TRBJ2-7, with TRBD2 matching 7 bases. Per the germline V gene, CDR1 is LGHDT and CDR2 is YNNKEL (reference sequence). With 6 bases clipped from V and 0 bases from J, the junction kept 2 bases outside the gene matches. The CDR3 is 13 amino acids.

The CDR3 sequence is CASTTTRLVSSYNEQFF. The CDR3, as DNA: TGTGCCAGCACCACAACCCGACTAGTATCGTCCTACAATGAGCAGTTCTTC. The V call is TRBV21-1, the J call TRBJ2-1; the D call in the table, TRBD2, was not verified against the DNA. TRBV21-1 is termed a pseudogene. The length of the CDR3 is 17 residues.

The gene calls are TRBV5-1 and TRBJ1-2, with 8 bases aligning to TRBD1. CDR1 is SGHRS, CDR2 YFSETQ, per germline. This CDR3 has 14 amino acids. V trimming: 2 bases; J trimming: 8 bases; junction bases outside the gene matches: 8. The CDR3, as DNA: TGCGCCAGCAGCTTCGCTGGGACAGGACGGGGCTACACCTTC. It encodes CASSFAGTGRGYTF.

V usage is TRBV5-6 and J usage is TRBJ2-2; a weak D match, TRBD2 (6 bases). Per germline, CDR1 SGHDT and CDR2 YYEEEE. The V end lost 3 bases, the J end lost 0 bases, and 12 bases lay between the germline ends. This CDR3 region has 16 residues. CDR3 amino acids: CASSSNGRTNTGELFF. For the CDR3, the DNA is TGTGCCAGCAGCTCAAACGGGAGAACGAACACCGGGGAGCTGTTTTTT.

The chain is built from TRBV28 and TRBJ1-4; 9 bases agree with TRBD1. The junction had 5 bases not matched to a gene; V was cut back by 5 bases and J by 7 bases. There are 14 residues in the CDR3. Germline V CDR1 and CDR2: MDHEN, SYDVKM. DNA of the CDR3: TGTGCCAGCAGTCCAGGACAGGGGTTTGAAAAACTGTTTTTT. Translated, it gives CASSPGQGFEKLFF. Variable domain in full (rest from reference TRBV28 and TRBJ1-4): DVKVTQSSRYLVKRTGEKVFLECVQDMDHENMFWYRQDPGLGLRLIYFSYDVKMKEKGDIPEGYSVSREKKERFSLILESASTNQTSMYLCASSPGQGFEKLFFGSGTQLSVL.

V and J are TRBV2 and TRBJ2-7; 13 bases agree with TRBD2. CDR1 and CDR2 (germline): SNHLY, FYNNEI. With 1 base clipped from V and 12 bases from J, the junction kept 6 bases outside the gene matches. The CDR3 is 14 residues long. The CDR3 sequence: CASSEGLAGGRRYF. The CDR3 DNA sequence: TGTGCCAGCAGTGAAGGACTAGCGGGAGGTCGAAGGTACTTC.

The J gene is TRBJ1-2, the V gene TRBV19; TRBD1 matches 7 bases. This CDR3 is built from 15 residues. V shed 4 bases, J shed 3 bases, and the junction held 8 bases outside the gene matches. From germline, CDR1 is LNHDA and CDR2 SQIVND (reference sequence). The DNA of the CDR3 is TGTGCCAGTAGTACACAGGGGTTATCTTACTATGGCTACACCTTC. Its protein product is CASSTQGLSYYGYTF.

The chain carries TRBV5-6 and TRBJ2-7, with TRBD1 matching 10 bases. CDR3 length: 16 residues. V gave up 5 bases and J gave up 4 bases; unmatched junction bases: 12. The germline V gene encodes CDR1 SGHDT and CDR2 YYEEEE. The CDR3 region has the DNA TGTGCCAGCAGAGAGGGGACAGGGGAGGGCTTTTACGAGCAGTACTTC. It specifies CASREGTGEGFYEQYF.

The chain links TRBV24-1 to TRBJ2-1; 7 positions match TRBD1. The V gene's germline CDR1 is KGHDR and CDR2 SFDVKD. The CDR3 has 14 residues. J was trimmed by 7 bases and V by 5 bases; bases with no gene match: 7. The CDR3 loop is CATSAGQLRNEQFF. CDR3 DNA sequence: TGTGCCACCAGTGCGGGACAGCTTAGGAATGAGCAGTTCTTC.

This chain links TRBV7-9 with TRBJ2-1; TRBD1 aligns across 7 bases. The trim removed 1 base at V and 7 bases at J, leaving 10 bases unmatched. This CDR3 spans 16 amino acids. Germline V gene lookup returns CDR1 SEHNR and CDR2 FQNEAQ (reference sequence). In DNA, the CDR3 is TGTGCCAGCAGCTTAGTAGGGGGCGCGGAGTATAATGAGCAGTTCTTC. Protein sequence: CASSLVGGAEYNEQFF.